This TCR beta chain emerged from a study of shared clonotypes between healthy human individuals. Broader study findings: Richness estimates generally favored naive over memory subsets.

The CDR3 is made up of 16 amino acids. CDR1 ENHRY and CDR2 SYGVKD come from the germline V gene. Losses at the gene ends were 4 bases for V and 10 bases for J; bases not matched to a gene: 13. On sorted subsets, replicate PCRs used 200 ng DNA, or tens of thousands of T cell genomes. Assay used: immunoSEQ multiplex PCR; TCRdb lists only in-frame clones, some missing. In the table there are approximately 1.4 million clones, 95% to 99% of which are singletons. Turning to this clone: What it binds is unknown.

This TCR derives from a young man in good health. The chain couples TRBV10-3 to TRBJ2-3, with 11 nucleotides matching TRBD1. Sequencing was done on a sample of naive CD4+ T cells sorted from blood. The sample's subset: CD45RA+ positively selected. This chain's CDR3 is CAISGLTGQGVGSQYF. The CDR3 region has the DNA TGTGCCATCAGTGGACTGACGGGACAGGGGGTTGGTTCGCAGTATTTT.